This T cell receptor (beta chain) came from a study of OX40 agonist ivuxolimab in advanced cancers. Across the whole study: Enrollees could have had prior anti-PD-1, anti-PD-L1 or anti-CTLA-4 therapy, which around 40% had received. Study outcomes and limitations: CD8+ T cells showed, on average, more clonal expansion than CD4+ cells. Among expanded peripheral T cells, antigen specificity went undetermined.

Concerning this clone itself: What it binds is unknown.

Measured with immunoSEQ multiplex PCR; TCRdb has only the in-frame clones, and not every one. The sample records about 86,000 clones, 91% being singletons. V lost 6 bases and J 6 bases, leaving 6 bases between the germline ends. The CDR3 extends over 11 amino acids. Germline loops: CDR1 MNHNY, CDR2 SVGAGI (reference sequence). The sample here was CD4+ or CD8+ T cells sorted from blood, taken in a trial of the OX40 agonist ivuxolimab. The receptor was isolated from an adult with an advanced solid tumor such as melanoma, head and neck, liver or kidney cancer. The V and J genes are TRBV6-6 and TRBJ1-3; D remains ambiguous. Here the CDR3 reads CASSSVNTIYF. The CDR3 DNA reads TGTGCCAGCAGCAGCGTAAACACCATATATTTT.